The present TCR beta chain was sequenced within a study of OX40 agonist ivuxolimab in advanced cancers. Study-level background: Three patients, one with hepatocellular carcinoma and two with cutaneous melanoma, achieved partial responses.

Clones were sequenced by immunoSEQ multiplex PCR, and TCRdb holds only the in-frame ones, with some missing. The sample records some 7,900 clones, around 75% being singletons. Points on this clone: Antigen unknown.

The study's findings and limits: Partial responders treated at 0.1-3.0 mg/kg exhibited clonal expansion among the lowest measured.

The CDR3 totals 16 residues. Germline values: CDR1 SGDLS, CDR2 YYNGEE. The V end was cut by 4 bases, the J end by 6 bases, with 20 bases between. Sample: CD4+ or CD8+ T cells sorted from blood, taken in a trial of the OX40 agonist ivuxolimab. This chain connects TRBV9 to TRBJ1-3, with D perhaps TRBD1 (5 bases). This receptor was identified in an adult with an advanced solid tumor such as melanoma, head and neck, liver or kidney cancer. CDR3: CASSPARTWGENTIYF. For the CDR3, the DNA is TGTGCCAGCAGCCCAGCCCGGACCTGGGGGGAAAACACCATATATTTT. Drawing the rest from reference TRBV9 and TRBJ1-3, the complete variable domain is DSGVTQTPKHLITATGQRVTLRCSPRSGDLSVYWYQQSLDQGLQFLIQYYNGEERAKGNILERFSAQQFPDLHSELNLSSLELGDSALYFCASSPARTWGENTIYFGEGSWLTVV.